This T cell receptor (beta chain) is drawn from a study (TCRdb year 2016). Library creation used RT-PCR. Sequencing took place on an Illumina MiSeq. In TCRdb, the public reads were trimmed at Q25 with fastp and aligned with MiXCR, with productive beta chains retained. Each CDR3 protein appears once, grouped with its most common genes and DNA. In this sample the table shows approximately 720,000 distinct CDR3 sequences, 13% to 15% of which occur a single time. The ten largest clonotypes hold 3% to 4.5% of the sample. Points on this clonotype: The antigen it binds to is not known. No quality values exist for individual bases; no much larger clone is one base distant.

The junction carries 11 bases between V and J, which are trimmed by 0 bases and 0 bases respectively. From the germline V gene, CDR1 is SGHRS and CDR2 is YFSETQ. Spanning cysteine to phenylalanine, the CDR3 consists of 16 amino acids. Only CDR3 DNA remains: 48 bases, in frame from the first base. Recombination connected TRBV5-1 to TRBJ2-3; the D gene cannot be resolved reliably. Sequences were obtained from memory CD4+ T cells from blood. This receptor was obtained from a female donor in good health, serving as a healthy control. This receptor has the CDR3 CASSLAGGVSTDTQYF. The base sequence is TGCGCCAGCAGCTTGGCGGGTGGAGTTAGCACAGATACGCAGTATTTT.